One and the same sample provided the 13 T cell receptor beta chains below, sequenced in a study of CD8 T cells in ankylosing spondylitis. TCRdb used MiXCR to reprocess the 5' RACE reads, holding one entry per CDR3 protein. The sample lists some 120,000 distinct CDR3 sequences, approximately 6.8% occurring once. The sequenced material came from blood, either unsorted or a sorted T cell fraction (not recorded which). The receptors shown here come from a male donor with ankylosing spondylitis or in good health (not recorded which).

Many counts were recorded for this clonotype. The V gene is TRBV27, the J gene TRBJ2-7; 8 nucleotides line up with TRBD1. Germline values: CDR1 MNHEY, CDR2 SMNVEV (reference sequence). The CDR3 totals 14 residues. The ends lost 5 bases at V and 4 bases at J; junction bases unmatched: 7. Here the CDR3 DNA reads TGTGCCAGCAGTGCAGGGGGCTCGTTATACGAGCAGTACTTC. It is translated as CASSAGGSLYEQYF.

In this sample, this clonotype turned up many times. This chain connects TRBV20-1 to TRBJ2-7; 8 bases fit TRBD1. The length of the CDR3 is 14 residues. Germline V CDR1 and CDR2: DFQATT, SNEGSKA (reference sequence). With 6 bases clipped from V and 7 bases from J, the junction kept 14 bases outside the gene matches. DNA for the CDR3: TGCAGTGCAAAGGGACAGGTGGTAGTAGAAGAGCAGTACTTC. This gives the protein CSAKGQVVVEEQYF.

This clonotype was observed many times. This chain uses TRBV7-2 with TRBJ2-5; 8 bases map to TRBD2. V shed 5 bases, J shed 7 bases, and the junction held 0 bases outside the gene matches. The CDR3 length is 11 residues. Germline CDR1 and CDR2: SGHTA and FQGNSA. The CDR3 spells CASSSGGTQYF. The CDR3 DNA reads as TGTGCCAGCAGCAGCGGGGGGACCCAGTACTTC.

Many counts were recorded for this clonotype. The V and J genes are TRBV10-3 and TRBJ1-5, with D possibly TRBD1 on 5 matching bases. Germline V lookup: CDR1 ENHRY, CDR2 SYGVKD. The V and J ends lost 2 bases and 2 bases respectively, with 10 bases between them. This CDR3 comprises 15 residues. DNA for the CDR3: TGTGCCATCAGTGAGGAGGGGAGGGGCAATCAGCCCCAGCATTTT. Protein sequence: CAISEEGRGNQPQHF.

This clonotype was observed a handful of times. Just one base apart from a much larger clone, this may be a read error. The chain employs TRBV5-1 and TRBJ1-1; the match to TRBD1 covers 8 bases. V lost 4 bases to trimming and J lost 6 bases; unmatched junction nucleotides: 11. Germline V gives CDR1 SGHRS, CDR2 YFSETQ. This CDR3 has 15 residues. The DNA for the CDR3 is TGCGCCAGCAGCGTGACCGGACAGGGCGGCTCTGAAGCTTTCTTT. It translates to CASSVTGQGGSEAFF.

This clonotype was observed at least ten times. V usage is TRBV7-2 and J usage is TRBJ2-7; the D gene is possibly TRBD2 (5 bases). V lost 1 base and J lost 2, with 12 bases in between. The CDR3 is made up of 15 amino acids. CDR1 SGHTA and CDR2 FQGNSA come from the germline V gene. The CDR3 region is CASSLVAGPAYEQYF. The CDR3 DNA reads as TGTGCCAGCAGCTTAGTTGCGGGTCCCGCCTACGAGCAGTACTTC.

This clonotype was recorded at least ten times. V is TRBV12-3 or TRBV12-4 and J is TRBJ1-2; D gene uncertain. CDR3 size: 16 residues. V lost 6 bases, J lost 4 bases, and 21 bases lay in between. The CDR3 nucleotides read TGTGCCAGCAGCATGGGCCCCCTTGAGGGCCTCTATGGCTACACCTTC. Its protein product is CASSMGPLEGLYGYTF.

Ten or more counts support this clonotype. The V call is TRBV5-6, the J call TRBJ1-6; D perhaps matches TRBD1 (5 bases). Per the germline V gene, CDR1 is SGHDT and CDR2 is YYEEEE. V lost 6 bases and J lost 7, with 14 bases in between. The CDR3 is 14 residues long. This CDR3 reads CASTRQGVNSPLHF. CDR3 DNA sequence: TGTGCCAGCACCCGCCAAGGGGTCAATTCACCCCTCCACTTT. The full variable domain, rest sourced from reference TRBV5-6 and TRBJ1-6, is DAGVTQSPTHLIKTRGQQVTLRCSPKSGHDTVSWYQQALGQGPQFIFQYYEEEERQRGNFPDRFSGHQFPNYSSELNVNALLLGDSALYLCASTRQGVNSPLHFGNGTRLTVT.

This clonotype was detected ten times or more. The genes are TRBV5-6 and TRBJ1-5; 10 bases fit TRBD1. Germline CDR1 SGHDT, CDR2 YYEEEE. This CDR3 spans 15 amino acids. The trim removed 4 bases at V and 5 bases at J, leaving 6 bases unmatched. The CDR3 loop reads CASSIGQGGHQPQHF. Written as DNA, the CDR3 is TGTGCCAGCAGCATAGGACAGGGGGGACATCAGCCCCAGCATTTT.

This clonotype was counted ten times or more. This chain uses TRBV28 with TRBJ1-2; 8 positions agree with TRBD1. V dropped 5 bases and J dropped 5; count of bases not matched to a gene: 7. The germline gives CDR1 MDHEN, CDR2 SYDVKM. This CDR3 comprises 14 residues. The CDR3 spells CASSPTGQGYGYTF. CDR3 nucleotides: TGTGCCAGCAGTCCCACCGGACAGGGATATGGCTACACCTTC.

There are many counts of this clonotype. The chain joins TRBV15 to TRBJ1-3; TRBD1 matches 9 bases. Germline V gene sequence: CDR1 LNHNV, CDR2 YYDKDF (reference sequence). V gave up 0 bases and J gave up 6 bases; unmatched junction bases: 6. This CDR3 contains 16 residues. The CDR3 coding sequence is TGTGCCACCAGCAGAGATATGGGACAGGGTGAAAACACCATATATTTT. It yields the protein CATSRDMGQGENTIYF.

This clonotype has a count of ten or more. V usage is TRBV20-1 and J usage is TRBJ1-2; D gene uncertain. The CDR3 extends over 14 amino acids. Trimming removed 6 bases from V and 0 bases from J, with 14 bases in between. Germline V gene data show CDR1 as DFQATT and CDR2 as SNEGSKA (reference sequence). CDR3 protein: CSAGLSGSNYGYTF. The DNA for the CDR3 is TGCAGTGCCGGCCTATCGGGGTCTAACTATGGCTACACCTTC.

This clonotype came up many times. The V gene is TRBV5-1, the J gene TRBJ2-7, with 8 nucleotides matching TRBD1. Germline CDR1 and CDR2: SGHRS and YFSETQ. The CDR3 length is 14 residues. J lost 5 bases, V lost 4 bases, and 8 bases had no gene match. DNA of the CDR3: TGCGCCAGCAGCGCAACAGGGGGGTCCCACGAGCAGTACTTC. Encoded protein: CASSATGGSHEQYF.